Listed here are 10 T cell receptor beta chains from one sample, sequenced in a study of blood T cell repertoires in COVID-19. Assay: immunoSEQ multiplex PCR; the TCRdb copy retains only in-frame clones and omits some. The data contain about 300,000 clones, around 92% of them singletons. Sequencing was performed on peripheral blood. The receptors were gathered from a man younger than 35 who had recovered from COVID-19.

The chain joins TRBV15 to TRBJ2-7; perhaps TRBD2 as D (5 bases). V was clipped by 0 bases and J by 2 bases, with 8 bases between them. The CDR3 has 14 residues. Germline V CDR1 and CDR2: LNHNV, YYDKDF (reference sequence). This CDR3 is CATSREEGTYEQYF. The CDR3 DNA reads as TGTGCCACCAGCAGAGAAGAGGGAACCTACGAGCAGTACTTC.

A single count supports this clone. Here the CDR3 reads CATRSSGIHEQYF. The CDR3 nucleotides read TGTGCCACCAGGTCTTCGGGAATCCACGAGCAGTACTTC. The chain has TRBV10-3 and TRBJ2-7, with D tentatively TRBD2 (5 bases). The CDR3 extends over 13 amino acids. Germline V gene sequence: CDR1 ENHRY, CDR2 SYGVKD. V was pared by 10 bases and J by 5 bases, with 18 bases between.

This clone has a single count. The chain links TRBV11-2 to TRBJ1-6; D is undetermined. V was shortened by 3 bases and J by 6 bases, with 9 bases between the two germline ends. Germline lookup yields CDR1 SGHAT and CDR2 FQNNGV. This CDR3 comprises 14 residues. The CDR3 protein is CASSFLQANSPLHF. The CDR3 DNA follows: TGTGCCAGCAGCTTTCTCCAGGCTAATTCACCCCTCCACTTT.

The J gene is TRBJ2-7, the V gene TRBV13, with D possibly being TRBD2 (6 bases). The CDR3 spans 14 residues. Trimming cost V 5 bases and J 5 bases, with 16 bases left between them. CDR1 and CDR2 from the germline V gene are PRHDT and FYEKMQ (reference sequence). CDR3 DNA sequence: TGTGCCAGCAGCGGGGGACTTCCGCGTCACGAGCAGTACTTC. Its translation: CASSGGLPRHEQYF.

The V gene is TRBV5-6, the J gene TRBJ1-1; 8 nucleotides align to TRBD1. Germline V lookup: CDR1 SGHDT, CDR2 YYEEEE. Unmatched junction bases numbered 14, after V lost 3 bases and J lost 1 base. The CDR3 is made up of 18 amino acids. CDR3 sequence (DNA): TGTGCCAGCAGCTCCACGGCAACAGGGGGTCGGGGGAACACTGAAGCTTTCTTT. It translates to CASSSTATGGRGNTEAFF.

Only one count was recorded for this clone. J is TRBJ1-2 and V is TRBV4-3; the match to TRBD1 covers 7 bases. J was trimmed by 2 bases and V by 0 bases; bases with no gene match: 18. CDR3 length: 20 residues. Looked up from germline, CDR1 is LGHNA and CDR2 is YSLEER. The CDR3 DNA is TGCGCCAGCAGCCAAGACGTAATCCCCGGGACAGATATCTCAAACTATGGCTACACCTTC. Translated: CASSQDVIPGTDISNYGYTF.

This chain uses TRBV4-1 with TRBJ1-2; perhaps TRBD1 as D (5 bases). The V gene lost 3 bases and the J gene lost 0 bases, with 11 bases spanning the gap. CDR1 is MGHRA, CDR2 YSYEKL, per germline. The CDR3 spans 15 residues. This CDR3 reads CASSQPRASNYGYTF. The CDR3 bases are TGCGCCAGCAGCCAGCCCAGGGCGTCTAACTATGGCTACACCTTC.

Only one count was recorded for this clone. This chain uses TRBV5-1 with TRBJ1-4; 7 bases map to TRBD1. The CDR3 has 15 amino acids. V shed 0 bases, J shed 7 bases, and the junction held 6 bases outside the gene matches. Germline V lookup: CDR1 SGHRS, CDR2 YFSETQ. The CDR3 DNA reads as TGCGCCAGCAGCTTGGAACAGGGGAACGGTGAAAAACTGTTTTTT. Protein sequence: CASSLEQGNGEKLFF.

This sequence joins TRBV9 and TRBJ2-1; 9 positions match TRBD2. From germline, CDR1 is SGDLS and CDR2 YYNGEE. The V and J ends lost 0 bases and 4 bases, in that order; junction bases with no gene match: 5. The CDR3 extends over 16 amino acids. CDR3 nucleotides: TGTGCCAGCAGCGTAGATGCGGGGGGGTTATACAATGAGCAGTTCTTC. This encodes CASSVDAGGLYNEQFF.

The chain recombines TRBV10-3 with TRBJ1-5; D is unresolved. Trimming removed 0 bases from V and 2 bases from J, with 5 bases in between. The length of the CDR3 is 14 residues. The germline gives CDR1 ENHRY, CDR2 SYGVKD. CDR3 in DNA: TGTGCCATCAGTGAGTCGTCAGGCAATCAGCCCCAGCATTTT. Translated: CAISESSGNQPQHF.